The 13 T cell receptor beta chains given below trace back to one sample, sequenced in a study of cytomegalovirus exposure and HLA in healthy donors. 13 Jbeta primers and 60 Vbeta primers were used for the PCR. Assay: immunoSEQ multiplex PCR; the TCRdb copy retains only in-frame clones and omits some. The table includes 120,000 to 150,000 clones, roughly three quarters detected once. The material sequenced was PBMCs. All receptors derive from a woman between 35 and 50 years old in good health and CMV-seronegative.

This chain joins TRBV5-1 and TRBJ2-5, with 12 positions matching TRBD2. From germline, CDR1 is SGHRS and CDR2 YFSETQ. The CDR3 runs 15 residues. Trimming cost V 5 bases and J 2 bases; bases outside gene matches: 4. The CDR3 loop reads CASREGTSGQETQYF. The CDR3 nucleotides read TGCGCCAGCAGGGAAGGGACTAGCGGGCAAGAGACCCAGTACTTC.

CDR3 residues: CASSQPEAGPNTEAFF. CDR3 nucleotides: TGTGCCAGCAGCCAACCTGAGGCGGGCCCGAACACTGAAGCTTTCTTT. V gene TRBV5-4 combines with J gene TRBJ1-1; D unclear. The V end was cut by 4 bases, the J end by 1 base, with 17 bases between. The germline gives CDR1 SGHNT, CDR2 YYREEE (reference sequence). The CDR3 runs to 16 residues.

The chain links TRBV4-1 to TRBJ2-3; weak D call: TRBD2 (6 bases). V was pared by 6 bases and J by 2 bases, with 21 bases between. The CDR3 covers 17 residues. CDR1 and CDR2 (germline): MGHRA, YSYEKL. The CDR3 DNA reads TGCGCCAGCAGTCGGGGAGGTGGGGTAGGGGACACAGATACGCAGTATTTT. Residues: CASSRGGGVGDTDTQYF.

The gene calls are TRBV5-1 and TRBJ1-1; D possibly corresponds to TRBD1 (5 bases). CDR1 and CDR2 (germline): SGHRS, YFSETQ. V was cut by 3 bases and J by 3 bases, with 12 bases left in between. This CDR3 contains 14 residues. In DNA form, the CDR3 reads TGCGCCAGCAGCTCCGGGGGGAGGGACACTGAAGCTTTCTTT. Amino acid sequence: CASSSGGRDTEAFF.

The J gene is TRBJ1-4, the V gene TRBV7-8, with 9 bases that match TRBD1. CDR1 is SGHVS, CDR2 FQNEAQ, per germline. The CDR3 runs to 14 residues. J gave up 5 bases and V 6 bases, and 4 bases lay outside the gene matches. The CDR3 sequence: CASRPQGANEKLFF. CDR3 bases: TGTGCCAGCAGACCACAGGGGGCGAATGAAAAACTGTTTTTT.

This chain connects TRBV6-5 to TRBJ2-1, with 9 bases identical to TRBD2. This CDR3 has 15 amino acids. Trimming cost V 7 bases and J 9 bases; bases outside gene matches: 13. CDR1 MNHEY and CDR2 SVGAGI come from the germline V gene. The CDR3 nucleotides are TGTGCCAGCAACGCTGTAGCGGGGGCGGGAGGTGAGCAGTTCTTC. This sequence encodes CASNAVAGAGGEQFF.

The chain links TRBV7-9 to TRBJ2-2, with 9 bases fitting TRBD1. Germline V gene lookup returns CDR1 SEHNR and CDR2 FQNEAQ (reference sequence). This CDR3 is 15 amino acids long. After removal of 5 bases from V and 5 bases from J, the junction contained 6 bases not matched to a gene. This CDR3 reads CASSDDRGGTGELFF. Written as DNA, the CDR3 is TGTGCCAGCAGCGACGACAGGGGGGGGACCGGGGAGCTGTTTTTT.

About this clone: Other DNA sequences of this sample code for an identical CDR3. CDR3 amino acids: CASSLGGGSTDTQYF. CDR3 DNA sequence: TGCGCCAGCAGCTTGGGGGGGGGATCCACAGATACGCAGTATTTT. The genes are TRBV5-1 and TRBJ2-3; 7 positions agree with TRBD2. Germline CDR1 is SGHRS and CDR2 is YFSETQ. V lost 0 bases, J lost 2 bases, and 3 bases stayed unmatched. This CDR3 is built from 15 residues.

The genes are TRBV20-1 and TRBJ2-7; D uncertain. CDR1 is DFQATT and CDR2 is SNEGSKA in the germline V gene (reference sequence). Trimming took 3 bases from V and 6 from J, leaving 6 bases between them. The CDR3 sequence is 10 residues long. The CDR3 loop is CSASIIEQYF. The CDR3 bases are TGCAGTGCTAGTATTATCGAGCAGTACTTC.

This clone was observed a handful of times. V and J are TRBV6-1 and TRBJ1-5, with D possibly being TRBD1 (5 bases). This CDR3 has 15 amino acids. Looked up from germline, CDR1 is MNHNS and CDR2 is SASEGT. Trimming took off 2 bases at V and 7 bases at J, with 15 bases between the two ends. The CDR3 DNA reads as TGTGCCAGCAGTGAACCAGGCAGGGTGGAACAGCCCCAGCATTTT. Amino acid sequence: CASSEPGRVEQPQHF.

The chain uses TRBV14 and TRBJ2-1; D gene ambiguous. Trimming pared 4 bases from V and 9 bases from J, leaving 16 bases between. Germline V gene lookup returns CDR1 SGHDN and CDR2 FVKESK. This CDR3 contains 14 residues. CDR3 sequence: CASSPPNLYIEQFF. DNA of the CDR3: TGTGCCAGCAGCCCACCCAACTTATATATTGAGCAGTTCTTC.

This clone occurred once. The genes are TRBV27 and TRBJ2-7; 11 bases map to TRBD2. V lost 5 bases and J lost 1; bases outside the gene matches: 7. The length of the CDR3 is 16 residues. The germline V gene has CDR1 MNHEY and CDR2 SMNVEV (reference sequence). The CDR3 reads CASSPLLAGGSYEQYF. The CDR3 DNA reads as TGTGCCAGCAGTCCCCTTCTAGCGGGGGGATCCTACGAGCAGTACTTC.

This CDR3 is CAGGDRDNQPQHF. DNA for the CDR3: TGTGCGGGCGGGGACAGGGACAATCAGCCCCAGCATTTT. The V call is TRBV19, the J call TRBJ1-5; TRBD1 agrees at 9 bases. Germline V CDR1 and CDR2: LNHDA, SQIVND (reference sequence). This CDR3 is built from 13 residues. The entire variable domain, with the rest obtained from reference TRBV19 and TRBJ1-5, is as follows: DGGITQSPKYLFRKEGQNVTLSCEQNLNHDAMYWYRQDPGQGLRLIYYSQIVNDFQKGDIAEGYSVSREKKESFPLTVTSAQKNPTAFYLCAGGDRDNQPQHFGDGTRLSIL.